Listed here is a single T cell receptor beta chain. The antigen is unknown. The data belong to a study of blood T cells in healthy people across ages. Study-wide results and limits: Researchers deemed the diversity estimates from one million T cells underestimates. The study found more naive CD4+ cells and higher diversity in long-lived than aged donors.

Per individual sample, total RNA of at least 6 micrograms was extracted. CDR1 is MDHEN and CDR2 is SYDVKM in the germline V gene. Trimming pared 11 bases from V and 4 bases from J, leaving 24 bases between. The CDR3 length is 15 residues. Combining a sample-barcoded 5' primer with a J-beta primer mix, a second PCR ran for roughly 7 to 11 cycles. TCRdb ran MiXCR on the 5' RACE reads and lists one entry per CDR3 protein. The sample lists 500,000 to 650,000 distinct CDR3 sequences, about 27% seen once, with approximately 3.6% in the top ten. The same specimen was also included in a second study, on T cells of mothers and their children. That investigation notes: Overlap in related mother-child pairs always slightly exceeded unrelated pairs, never significantly.

The chain combines TRBV28 with TRBJ2-7, with D possibly matching TRBD1 (5 bases). The sequencing input was blood. The receptor was derived from a boy younger than 10 in good health. CDR3 amino acids: CAPSTGEADSYEQYF. For the CDR3, the DNA is TGTGCCCCCTCCACTGGGGAAGCCGACAGTTACGAGCAGTACTTC.